The 7 T cell receptor beta chains presented below share a single source sample, sequenced in a study of blood T cells in healthy people across ages. Alongside a J-beta primer mix, a sample-barcoded 5' primer served in a second PCR lasting roughly 7 to 12 cycles. MiXCR, run by TCRdb on the 5' RACE reads, gives a single entry per CDR3 protein. Here the sample spans about 580,000 distinct CDR3 sequences, around 48% being singletons. The sequencing sample was made of blood. These receptors came from a man older than 75 in good health.

Regarding this clonotype: A much larger clone differs from this one at a single base, so this may be a read error. The J gene is TRBJ2-1, the V gene TRBV6-5; D gene ambiguous. CDR3 length: 15 residues. CDR1 is MNHEY and CDR2 is SVGAGI in the germline V gene. In DNA, the CDR3 is TGTGCCAGCAGTTACGCGACCTGGGGTAAGAATGGGCAGTTCTTC. This translates into CASSYATWGKNGQFF.

This sequence joins TRBV28 and TRBJ2-4; 8 bases fit TRBD1. Near its end, the DNA agrees better with TRBJ2-7, so the J call may be wrong. The CDR3 sequence is 14 residues long. From germline, CDR1 is MDHEN and CDR2 SYDVKM. The CDR3 reads CASSPRTGRSEQYF. The CDR3 nucleotides are TGTGCCAGCAGTCCTCGGACAGGGCGGAGCGAGCAGTACTTC.

This chain connects TRBV3-1 to TRBJ1-1, with D possibly matching TRBD1 (5 bases). The CDR3 is 14 residues long. Trimming stripped 1 base from V and 4 bases from J, with 10 bases between. Germline V CDR1 and CDR2: LGHDT, YNNKEL (reference sequence). The CDR3 region has the DNA TGTGCCAGCAGCCAAGGGCAGGGAGGCACTGAAGCTTTCTTT. Its protein product is CASSQGQGGTEAFF.

The chain couples TRBV29-1 to TRBJ2-7, with D perhaps matching TRBD1 (6 bases). The CDR3 is made up of 14 amino acids. CDR1 SQVTM and CDR2 ANQGSEA come from the germline V gene. Trimming pared 7 bases from V and 0 bases from J, leaving 16 bases between. The CDR3 sequence: CSAKGDKSSYEQYF. The CDR3 coding sequence is TGCAGCGCCAAGGGGGACAAAAGCTCCTACGAGCAGTACTTC.

The CDR3 nucleotides are TGCAGTGCTATAGGCGCGACTAGCACAGATACGCAGTATTTT. This sequence encodes CSAIGATSTDTQYF. This sequence joins TRBV20-1 and TRBJ2-3; no clear D gene. The germline gives CDR1 DFQATT, CDR2 SNEGSKA (reference sequence). The CDR3 is made up of 14 amino acids. Between the trimmed V and J ends, which lost 4 bases and 0 bases, there was a span of 11 bases.

This clonotype came up a few times. The V and J genes are TRBV5-1 and TRBJ2-1; possibly TRBD2 for D (5 bases). This CDR3 has 14 residues. V was clipped by 5 bases and J by 3 bases, with 12 bases between them. The germline gives CDR1 SGHRS, CDR2 YFSETQ. The CDR3 DNA reads as TGCGCCAGCAGTCCCGGGGAACGCTACAATGAGCAGTTCTTC. It translates to CASSPGERYNEQFF.

The V call is TRBV5-1, the J call TRBJ1-6; 8 bases align to TRBD1. Germline CDR1 is SGHRS and CDR2 is YFSETQ. The CDR3 is 15 residues long. Germline trimming cut 3 bases from V and 5 bases from J; bases unmatched to any gene: 4. CDR3 bases: TGCGCCAGCAGCTGGGCGGACAGGGATAATTCACCCCTCCACTTT. Its translation: CASSWADRDNSPLHF. The variable domain in full, with the rest retrieved from reference TRBV5-1 and TRBJ1-6, is KAGVTQTPRYLIKTRGQQVTLSCSPISGHRSVSWYQQTPGQGLQFLFEYFSETQRNKGNFPGRFSGRQFSNSRSEMNVSTLELGDSALYLCASSWADRDNSPLHFGNGTRLTVT.